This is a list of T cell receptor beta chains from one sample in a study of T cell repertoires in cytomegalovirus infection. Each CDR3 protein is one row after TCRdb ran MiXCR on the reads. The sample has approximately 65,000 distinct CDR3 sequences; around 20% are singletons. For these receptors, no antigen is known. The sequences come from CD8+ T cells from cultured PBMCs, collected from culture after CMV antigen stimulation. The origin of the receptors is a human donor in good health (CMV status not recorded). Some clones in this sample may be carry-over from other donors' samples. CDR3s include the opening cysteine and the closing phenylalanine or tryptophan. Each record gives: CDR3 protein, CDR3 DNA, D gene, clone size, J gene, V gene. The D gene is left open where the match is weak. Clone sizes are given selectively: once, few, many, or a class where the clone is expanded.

CDR3: CASSYRDRGRESGNTIYF
DNA: TGTGCCAGCAGCTACCGGGACAGGGGGCGAGAATCTGGAAACACCATATATTTT
D: TRBD1
size: NA
J: TRBJ1-3
V: TRBV7-2

CDR3: CASSLAGTSGGRDTQYF
DNA: TGTGCCAGCAGCTTAGCCGGGACTAGCGGGGGCCGTGATACGCAGTATTTT
D: TRBD2
size: NA
J: TRBJ2-3
V: TRBV7-8

CDR3: CASSLFYGDRAWSTEAFF
DNA: TGTGCCAGCAGTTTATTTTATGGGGACAGGGCTTGGAGCACTGAAGCTTTCTTT
D: TRBD1
size: NA
J: TRBJ1-1
V: TRBV12-3/TRBV12-4

CDR3: CASSFHRGPRSSYEQYF
DNA: TGTGCCAGCAGCTTTCACAGGGGGCCCAGGTCCTCCTACGAGCAGTACTTC
D: TRBD1
size: few
J: TRBJ2-7
V: TRBV7-2

CDR3: CASSHLWGTGTFEAFF
DNA: TGCGCCAGCAGCCACCTCTGGGGAACGGGAACCTTTGAAGCTTTCTTT
D: NA
size: few
J: TRBJ1-1
V: TRBV4-3

CDR3: CASWDRTNEKLFF
DNA: TGTGCCAGCTGGGACAGAACTAATGAAAAACTGTTTTTT
D: TRBD1
size: NA
J: TRBJ1-4
V: TRBV7-8

CDR3: CASSYGGWTDEIYEQYF
DNA: TGTGCCAGCAGTTATGGGGGATGGACCGACGAGATCTACGAGCAGTACTTC
D: NA
size: NA
J: TRBJ2-7
V: TRBV6-5

CDR3: CASSLAGQPQHF
DNA: TGCGCCAGCAGCCTCGCAGGACAGCCCCAGCATTTT
D: NA
size: many
J: TRBJ1-5
V: TRBV4-1

CDR3: CASSLGGPMNTEAFF
DNA: TGTGCCAGCAGCTTAGGGGGACCGATGAACACTGAAGCTTTCTTT
D: NA
size: NA
J: TRBJ1-1
V: TRBV7-6

CDR3: CASSPPEGLRTTEAFF
DNA: TGTGCCAGCAGCCCCCCGGAGGGACTCCGGACCACTGAAGCTTTCTTT
D: NA
size: NA
J: TRBJ1-1
V: TRBV7-9

CDR3: CASSQAGTDYEQYF
DNA: TGCGCCAGCAGCCAAGCCGGGACAGACTACGAGCAGTACTTC
D: TRBD1
size: NA
J: TRBJ2-7
V: TRBV4-1

CDR3: CASSSTGARSGANVLTF
DNA: TGTGCCAGCAGCTCCACAGGGGCCCGCTCTGGGGCCAACGTCCTGACTTTC
D: TRBD1
size: few
J: TRBJ2-6
V: TRBV7-2

CDR3: CASSHPGQHTGELFF
DNA: TGTGCCAGCAGCCACCCGGGACAGCACACCGGGGAGCTGTTTTTT
D: TRBD1
size: NA
J: TRBJ2-2
V: TRBV7-9

CDR3: CASSDGDFRGYTF
DNA: TGTGCCAGCAGTGACGGGGATTTCAGAGGCTACACCTTC
D: NA
size: NA
J: TRBJ1-2
V: TRBV6-1

CDR3: CASSSGIGANVLTF
DNA: TGTGCCAGCAGCTCGGGGATAGGGGCCAACGTCCTGACTTTC
D: NA
size: NA
J: TRBJ2-6
V: TRBV5-6

CDR3: CASTRDRAYEQYF
DNA: TGTGCCTCCACACGGGACAGGGCCTACGAGCAGTACTTC
D: TRBD1
size: NA
J: TRBJ2-7
V: TRBV7-9

CDR3: CASSQRTSGYPYEQYF
DNA: TGTGCCAGCAGCCAACGGACTAGCGGGTACCCCTACGAGCAGTACTTC
D: TRBD2
size: once
J: TRBJ2-7
V: TRBV3-1

CDR3: CASSHRGDTQYF
DNA: TGTGCCAGCAGCCACCGGGGAGATACGCAGTATTTT
D: NA
size: few
J: TRBJ2-3
V: TRBV7-2

CDR3: CASSLGGGKKETQYF
DNA: TGTGCCAGCAGTTTGGGCGGGGGGAAGAAGGAGACCCAGTACTTC
D: TRBD2
size: NA
J: TRBJ2-5
V: TRBV12-3/TRBV12-4

CDR3: CASSGDGTGWHGNTIYF
DNA: TGTGCCAGCAGTGGGGACGGGACAGGGTGGCATGGAAACACCATATATTTT
D: TRBD1
size: NA
J: TRBJ1-3
V: TRBV6-5

CDR3: CASSYSQGGYNEQFF
DNA: TGTGCCAGCAGTTACTCGCAGGGGGGTTACAATGAGCAGTTCTTC
D: NA
size: few
J: TRBJ2-1
V: TRBV6-5

CDR3: CASSFRTHRAHYEQYF
DNA: TGTGCCAGCAGCTTTCGGACACACCGGGCCCACTACGAGCAGTACTTC
D: NA
size: NA
J: TRBJ2-7
V: TRBV5-8

CDR3: CASSLDAGMDEQFF
DNA: TGCGCCAGCAGCTTGGACGCAGGGATGGATGAGCAGTTCTTC
D: NA
size: NA
J: TRBJ2-1
V: TRBV5-1

CDR3: CASSFSGSGTPNYGYTF
DNA: TGTGCCAGCAGCTTTTCCGGCTCCGGGACCCCTAACTATGGCTACACCTTC
D: NA
size: NA
J: TRBJ1-2
V: TRBV11-2

CDR3: CASRRTSGGVRDNEQFF
DNA: TGTGCCAGCAGACGGACTAGCGGGGGAGTCCGAGACAATGAGCAGTTCTTC
D: TRBD2
size: few
J: TRBJ2-1
V: TRBV7-9

CDR3: CASRLIPTRSAEAFF
DNA: TGTGCCAGCAGATTGATCCCGACGCGAAGCGCTGAAGCTTTCTTT
D: NA
size: few
J: TRBJ1-1
V: TRBV28

CDR3: CASSFSTDGPEAFF
DNA: TGTGCCAGCAGCTTTTCTACGGACGGGCCTGAAGCTTTCTTT
D: NA
size: NA
J: TRBJ1-1
V: TRBV7-9

CDR3: CASSLRQNTEAFF
DNA: TGTGCCAGCAGCTTAAGACAGAACACTGAAGCTTTCTTT
D: NA
size: few
J: TRBJ1-1
V: TRBV7-2

CDR3: CASSLTQTGHYGYTF
DNA: TGTGCCAGCAGTCTCACCCAGACAGGGCACTATGGCTACACCTTC
D: TRBD1
size: many
J: TRBJ1-2
V: TRBV28

CDR3: CASSPGASGLPYEQYF
DNA: TGTGCCAGCAGCCCGGGGGCTAGCGGGCTACCATACGAGCAGTACTTC
D: TRBD2
size: once
J: TRBJ2-7
V: TRBV7-9

CDR3: CASSSNPTVRETQYF
DNA: TGTGCCAGCAGCTCCAACCCGACAGTGAGGGAGACCCAGTACTTC
D: NA
size: NA
J: TRBJ2-5
V: TRBV5-6

CDR3: CASSLTSGTQYF
DNA: TGTGCCAGCAGCTTGACTAGCGGTACGCAGTATTTT
D: TRBD2
size: NA
J: TRBJ2-3
V: TRBV7-3

CDR3: CASSLALGSVSYNEQFF
DNA: TGTGCCAGCAGCTTAGCTCTCGGGAGTGTTTCCTACAATGAGCAGTTCTTC
D: NA
size: NA
J: TRBJ2-1
V: TRBV7-8

CDR3: CASRLSGTGVPEAFF
DNA: TGTGCCAGCAGACTCTCCGGGACAGGGGTCCCTGAAGCTTTCTTT
D: TRBD1
size: few
J: TRBJ1-1
V: TRBV7-9

CDR3: CASSLTGGARQYGYTF
DNA: TGTGCCAGCAGTTTGACAGGGGGCGCGCGCCAGTATGGCTACACCTTC
D: TRBD1
size: NA
J: TRBJ1-2
V: TRBV6-5

CDR3: CASIHGGSEQFF
DNA: TGTGCCAGCATACATGGGGGCTCGGAGCAGTTCTTC
D: NA
size: NA
J: TRBJ2-1
V: TRBV12-3/TRBV12-4

CDR3: CASSKGTFSTDTQYF
DNA: TGTGCCAGCAGCAAAGGGACTTTTAGCACAGATACGCAGTATTTT
D: NA
size: many
J: TRBJ2-3
V: TRBV7-2

CDR3: CASSSTDLLHF
DNA: TGTGCCAGCAGTTCGACAGACTTGCTTCATTTT
D: NA
size: NA
J: TRBJ1-5
V: TRBV12-3/TRBV12-4

CDR3: CASSLGTGHQPQHF
DNA: TGTGCCAGCAGCCTTGGGACAGGGCATCAGCCCCAGCATTTT
D: TRBD1
size: few
J: TRBJ1-5
V: TRBV7-9

CDR3: CASSHGTGSEQYF
DNA: TGTGCCAGCAGCCATGGGACAGGGAGCGAGCAGTACTTC
D: TRBD1
size: few
J: TRBJ2-7
V: TRBV7-2

CDR3: CASSIQVLPQGEKQYF
DNA: TGTGCCAGCAGTATACAAGTCCTGCCCCAGGGAGAGAAGCAGTACTTC
D: NA
size: NA
J: TRBJ2-7
V: TRBV7-9